This T cell receptor (beta chain) was observed in a study of blood T cell repertoires in COVID-19. On the study more broadly: Italy, Spain and the United States were the sources of the convalescent and acute COVID-19 samples. The cDNA or gDNA used as material had been derived from T cells, B-cell-depleted T cells, or PBMCs.

J gave up 4 bases and V 2 bases, and 5 bases lay outside the gene matches. This CDR3 is built from 15 residues. Germline CDR1 is MGHRA and CDR2 is YSYEKL. Participants' reported clinical history set cohort assignment. TCRdb's table, derived via immunoSEQ multiplex PCR, lists solely in-frame clones and lacks some. Here the sample spans under 150,000 clones, around 80% being singletons. Sequenced sample: PBMCs or T cells enriched from blood (not recorded which). This clonotype originated in a man aged 35-49 years with acute COVID-19. V gene TRBV4-1 combines with J gene TRBJ1-3; TRBD1 aligns across 7 bases. The CDR3 sequence: CASSQQGVRGNTIYF. Here the CDR3 DNA reads TGCGCCAGCAGCCAACAGGGGGTGAGAGGAAACACCATATATTTT.